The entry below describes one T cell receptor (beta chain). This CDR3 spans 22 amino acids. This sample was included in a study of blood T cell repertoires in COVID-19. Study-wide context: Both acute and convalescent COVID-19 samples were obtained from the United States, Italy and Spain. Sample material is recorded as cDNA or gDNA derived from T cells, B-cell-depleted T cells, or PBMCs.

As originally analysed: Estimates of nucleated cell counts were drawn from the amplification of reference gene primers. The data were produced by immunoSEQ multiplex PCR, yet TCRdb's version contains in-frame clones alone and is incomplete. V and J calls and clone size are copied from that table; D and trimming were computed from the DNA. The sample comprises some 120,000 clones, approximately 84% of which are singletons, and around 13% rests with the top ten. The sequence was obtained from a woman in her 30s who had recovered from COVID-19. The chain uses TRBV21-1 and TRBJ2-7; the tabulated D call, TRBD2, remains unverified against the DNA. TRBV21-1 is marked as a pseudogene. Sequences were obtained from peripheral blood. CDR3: CASSKIGLLGTSGRWWDYEQYF. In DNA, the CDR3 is TGTGCCAGCAGCAAAATTGGCCTCTTGGGGACTAGCGGGCGTTGGTGGGACTACGAGCAGTACTTC.